The 3 T cell receptor beta chains below all came from one sample that was sequenced in a study of T cells after yellow fever vaccination. TCRdb re-called the 5' RACE reads through MiXCR, storing one row per CDR3 protein. The sample consists of about 580,000 distinct CDR3 sequences, roughly a sixth of them appearing once. Sequenced material: PBMCs, taken 4 to 5 days after the first yellow fever vaccination. The source is a man aged 18 to 29 who received the YFV17D yellow fever vaccine.

This clonotype was observed a handful of times. This chain links TRBV5-1 with TRBJ2-3; 9 nucleotides match TRBD1. CDR1 SGHRS and CDR2 YFSETQ come from the germline V gene. CDR3 length: 18 amino acids. V lost 0 bases and J lost 4; bases outside the gene matches: 12. CDR3 DNA sequence: TGCGCCAGCAGCTTGGGGCCCGGGGTAGGACAGGGGTCAGATACGCAGTATTTT. It codes for CASSLGPGVGQGSDTQYF. The full variable domain, rest sourced from reference TRBV5-1 and TRBJ2-3, is KAGVTQTPRYLIKTRGQQVTLSCSPISGHRSVSWYQQTPGQGLQFLFEYFSETQRNKGNFPGRFSGRQFSNSRSEMNVSTLELGDSALYLCASSLGPGVGQGSDTQYFGPGTRLTVL.

The table lists this clonotype with many counts. This chain links TRBV5-6 with TRBJ2-5, with TRBD2 as a possible D gene (5 bases). The CDR3 extends over 14 amino acids. In germline, CDR1 is SGHDT, CDR2 YYEEEE. Trimming shortened V by 0 bases and J by 5 bases, and 11 bases separated the two germline ends. CDR3 residues: CASSLAGVSETQYF. The CDR3 region has the DNA TGTGCCAGCAGCTTGGCCGGGGTCTCGGAGACCCAGTACTTC.

The sample holds a few counts of this clonotype. The chain carries TRBV4-2 and TRBJ1-1; D is undetermined. The germline V and J ends were trimmed by 0 bases and 0 bases, with 11 bases remaining between them. Germline values: CDR1 LGHNA, CDR2 YNFKEQ. CDR3 length: 16 amino acids. Here the CDR3 reads CASSQDREGMNTEAFF. CDR3 bases: TGTGCCAGCAGCCAAGATCGTGAGGGAATGAACACTGAAGCTTTCTTT.